This T cell receptor (beta chain) is drawn from a study of Graves' ophthalmopathy and Graves' hyperthyroidism. Whole-study context: Peripheral blood sampling preceded any treatment and occurred at initial diagnosis.

The source of the PBMCs was around 9 ml of fresh peripheral blood. Amplified TCR beta CDR3 regions were obtained using RNA transcripts as template. Following a first-round RT-PCR that used HTBI primers, a second-round multiplex PCR was carried out. TCRdb re-called the multiplex PCR reads through MiXCR, storing one row per CDR3 protein. In the table there are 350,000 to 450,000 distinct CDR3 sequences, under 25% of which are singletons. This clonotype showed up many times. The TCR was taken from a woman aged 18-29 years with stable Graves' hyperthyroidism. The sample taken for sequencing was peripheral blood.

The CDR3 reads CSARDRDTWNEQYF. The CDR3 coding sequence is TGCAGTGCTAGAGATCGGGACACCTGGAACGAGCAGTACTTC. V is TRBV20-1 and J is TRBJ2-7; tentatively, D is TRBD1 (6 bases). Germline V gene sequence: CDR1 DFQATT, CDR2 SNEGSKA (reference sequence). This CDR3 spans 14 amino acids. V lost 0 bases, J lost 5 bases, and 14 bases lay in between.